One sample yielded the 32 T cell receptor beta chains listed below, sequenced in a study of OX40 agonist ivuxolimab in advanced cancers. This table comes from immunoSEQ multiplex PCR, and its TCRdb copy is limited to in-frame clones, with some not included. The table lists 100,000 to 120,000 clones, approximately 90% of them singletons. This material consisted of CD4+ or CD8+ T cells sorted from blood, taken in a trial of the OX40 agonist ivuxolimab. All receptors derive from an adult with an advanced solid tumor such as melanoma, head and neck, liver or kidney cancer.

The chain has TRBV7-2 and TRBJ2-1, with TRBD2 matching over 9 bases. The CDR3 totals 16 residues. V shed 4 bases, J shed 4 bases, and the junction held 8 bases outside the gene matches. CDR1 is SGHTA and CDR2 is FQGNSA in the germline V gene. This CDR3 reads CASSSQVTSGYNEQFF. CDR3 coding DNA: TGTGCCAGCAGCTCCCAGGTGACTAGCGGTTACAATGAGCAGTTCTTC.

CDR3 sequence reads: CASSQGQGKETQYF. The DNA of the CDR3 is TGTGCCAGCAGCCAGGGACAGGGAAAAGAGACCCAGTACTTC. The chain carries TRBV5-6 and TRBJ2-5; 9 bases map to TRBD1. The V gene's germline CDR1 is SGHDT and CDR2 YYEEEE. The junction had 4 bases not matched to a gene; V was cut back by 4 bases and J by 3 bases. The CDR3 extends over 14 amino acids.

This chain joins TRBV9 and TRBJ1-1; weak D call: TRBD1 (5 bases). Trimming pared 2 bases from V and 4 bases from J, leaving 15 bases between. Germline CDR1 reads SGDLS; CDR2 reads YYNGEE. The CDR3 covers 15 residues. CDR3 nucleotides: TGTGCCAGCAGCGTCTCTGGGGCAGGAGGCACTGAAGCTTTCTTT. It is translated as CASSVSGAGGTEAFF.

The V gene is TRBV19, the J gene TRBJ2-7; perhaps TRBD1 as D (6 bases). This CDR3 is 16 amino acids long. The ends were cut back, 4 bases at V and 3 bases at J, with 19 bases in the middle. Per the germline V gene, CDR1 is LNHDA and CDR2 is SQIVND (reference sequence). The CDR3 sequence: CASSTRGWRNLYEQYF. The DNA for the CDR3 is TGTGCCAGTAGTACCAGGGGTTGGAGAAATCTCTACGAGCAGTACTTC.

This chain uses TRBV9 with TRBJ2-3; 14 positions match TRBD2. CDR3 length: 16 amino acids. V lost 2 bases and J lost 5; bases outside the gene matches: 4. The germline V gene has CDR1 SGDLS and CDR2 YYNGEE. For the CDR3, the DNA is TGTGCCAGCAGCGTCGGGACTAGCGGGAGTGGAGATACGCAGTATTTT. Protein sequence: CASSVGTSGSGDTQYF.

The chain combines TRBV15 with TRBJ1-3; unclear D gene. The length of the CDR3 is 16 residues. V lost 0 bases and J 0 bases, leaving 9 bases between the germline ends. Germline CDR1 LNHNV, CDR2 YYDKDF (reference sequence). CDR3 region: CATSRDAGGSGNTIYF. CDR3 bases: TGTGCCACCAGCAGAGATGCAGGAGGCTCTGGAAACACCATATATTTT. The full variable domain, in which reference TRBV15 and TRBJ1-3 provide the parts outside the CDR3, is DAMVIQNPRYQVTQFGKPVTLSCSQTLNHNVMYWYQQKSSQAPKLLFHYYDKDFNNEADTPDNFQSRRPNTSFCFLDIRSPGLGDTAMYLCATSRDAGGSGNTIYFGEGSWLTVV.

J is TRBJ1-2 and V is TRBV7-2; TRBD1 aligns across 7 bases. V gave up 3 bases and J gave up 4 bases; unmatched junction bases: 8. Germline loops: CDR1 SGHTA, CDR2 FQGNSA. The CDR3 has 15 residues. DNA of the CDR3: TGTGCCAGCAGCTTTGTGACAGGGATGGCCTATGGCTACACCTTC. Amino acids: CASSFVTGMAYGYTF. Complete variable domain (other parts from reference TRBV7-2 and TRBJ1-2): GAGVSQSPSNKVTEKGKDVELRCDPISGHTALYWYRQSLGQGLEFLIYFQGNSAPDKSGLPSDRFSAERTGGSVSTLTIQRTQQEDSAVYLCASSFVTGMAYGYTFGSGTRLTVV.

This clone was observed a single time. The CDR3 protein is CSAHGANEQFF. The DNA of the CDR3 is TGCAGTGCGCACGGGGCTAATGAGCAGTTCTTC. The rearrangement uses TRBV20-1 and TRBJ2-1; D is possibly TRBD1 or TRBD2 (5 bases each). CDR3 length: 11 residues. Germline CDR1 is DFQATT and CDR2 is SNEGSKA (reference sequence). Deletions cut 6 bases from V and 7 bases from J, with 10 bases between.

This clone occurred a few times. The CDR3 bases are TGTGCCAGTAGTAGGACAGGGACTACAACTGAAGCTTTCTTT. Residues: CASSRTGTTTEAFF. The chain joins TRBV19 to TRBJ1-1; 8 nucleotides line up with TRBD1. J lost 5 bases, V lost 4 bases, and 6 bases had no gene match. This CDR3 has 14 amino acids. CDR1 is LNHDA and CDR2 is SQIVND in the germline V gene (reference sequence).

The genes are TRBV4-1 and TRBJ1-4; D perhaps matches TRBD1 (5 bases). This CDR3 region has 15 residues. The V gene's germline CDR1 is MGHRA and CDR2 YSYEKL. V lost 4 bases to trimming and J lost 8 bases, with 17 bases between them. CDR3 sequence reads: CASSPGGQIGEKLFF. In nucleotides, the CDR3 is TGCGCCAGCAGCCCGGGCGGACAAATAGGGGAAAAACTGTTTTTT.

This sequence joins TRBV11-2 and TRBJ2-7, with 10 bases that match TRBD2. V lost 0 bases and J lost 5; bases outside the gene matches: 16. The length of the CDR3 is 19 residues. Germline V gene data show CDR1 as SGHAT and CDR2 as FQNNGV. The CDR3 protein is CASSLDISGRGSRGHEQYF. For the CDR3, the DNA is TGTGCCAGCAGCTTAGATATCAGCGGGAGGGGTTCCCGCGGACACGAGCAGTACTTC.

The chain is built from TRBV7-9 and TRBJ1-5; D unclear. There are 13 residues in the CDR3. V lost 3 bases to trimming and J lost 6 bases, with 9 bases between them. Germline V gene sequence: CDR1 SEHNR, CDR2 FQNEAQ (reference sequence). CDR3 residues: CASSFEGSQPQHF. CDR3 in DNA: TGTGCCAGCAGCTTTGAAGGGAGTCAGCCCCAGCATTTT.

The chain employs TRBV2 and TRBJ2-7; TRBD1 matches at 9 bases. The CDR3 totals 12 residues. Losses at the gene ends were 5 bases for V and 6 bases for J; bases not matched to a gene: 2. Germline values: CDR1 SNHLY, CDR2 FYNNEI. CDR3 amino acids: CASSQTGGEQYF. CDR3 bases: TGTGCCAGCAGTCAGACAGGGGGCGAGCAGTACTTC.

The V and J genes are TRBV6-5 and TRBJ1-1; TRBD1 might be the D (5 bases). V shed 6 bases and J shed 4 bases, with 18 bases lying between them. The CDR3 extends over 15 amino acids. Per the germline V gene, CDR1 is MNHEY and CDR2 is SVGAGI. CDR3 coding DNA: TGTGCCAGCAGGACCCCAGGGAAGCGGTCCACTGAAGCTTTCTTT. It is translated as CASRTPGKRSTEAFF.

The chain combines TRBV6-5 with TRBJ2-1; 8 nucleotides agree with TRBD1. Germline lookup yields CDR1 MNHEY and CDR2 SVGAGI. V lost 4 bases to trimming and J lost 2 bases; unmatched junction nucleotides: 7. The CDR3 length is 16 residues. CDR3 DNA sequence: TGTGCCAGCAGTTCTCCGAGGACAGGGACCTACAATGAGCAGTTCTTC. Translated: CASSSPRTGTYNEQFF.

V usage is TRBV10-3 and J usage is TRBJ1-1, with TRBD1 as a possible D gene (5 bases). The CDR3 contains 13 residues. V was trimmed by 5 bases and J by 1 base, leaving 8 bases between them. Germline loops: CDR1 ENHRY, CDR2 SYGVKD. CDR3 region: CAISPGANTEAFF. The DNA of the CDR3 is TGTGCCATCAGTCCCGGGGCGAACACTGAAGCTTTCTTT.

This chain links TRBV27 with TRBJ2-3; possible D gene TRBD1, 5 bases. CDR1 is MNHEY, CDR2 SMNVEV, per germline (reference sequence). The CDR3 spans 15 residues. V was pared by 1 base and J by 0 bases, with 8 bases between. This CDR3 reads CASSLWGRSTDTQYF. For the CDR3, the DNA is TGTGCCAGCAGTTTATGGGGCAGGAGCACAGATACGCAGTATTTT.

As DNA, the CDR3 is TGTGCCAGCAGCCCAGGGGAGGGCGGGGAGCTGTTTTTT. It is translated as CASSPGEGGELFF. The chain joins TRBV6-1 to TRBJ2-2; possibly TRBD2 for D (7 bases). The V gene lost 6 bases and the J gene lost 7 bases, with 12 bases spanning the gap. Germline CDR1 is MNHNS and CDR2 is SASEGT. This CDR3 contains 13 residues.

The chain recombines TRBV30 with TRBJ1-6; no reliable D call. The length of the CDR3 is 13 residues. Per the germline V gene, CDR1 is GTSNPN and CDR2 is SVGIG (reference sequence). V lost 1 base to trimming and J lost 10 bases, with 11 bases between them. Written as DNA, the CDR3 is TGTGCCTGGAGTGAAGGCGCCGGCTCACCCCTCCACTTT. It translates to CAWSEGAGSPLHF.

This chain connects TRBV5-1 to TRBJ1-4, with 11 nucleotides matching TRBD1. Trimming at V came to 4 bases and at J to 3 bases, leaving 14 bases not matched to a gene. CDR3 length equals 19 residues. The V gene's germline CDR1 is SGHRS and CDR2 YFSETQ. As DNA, the CDR3 is TGCGCCAGCAGCCGATCCGGGACAGGGGGTGGGCAGGCTAATGAAAAACTGTTTTTT. It yields the protein CASSRSGTGGGQANEKLFF. Full variable domain (rest looked up from reference TRBV5-1 and TRBJ1-4): KAGVTQTPRYLIKTRGQQVTLSCSPISGHRSVSWYQQTPGQGLQFLFEYFSETQRNKGNFPGRFSGRQFSNSRSEMNVSTLELGDSALYLCASSRSGTGGGQANEKLFFGSGTQLSVL.

The rearrangement joins TRBV5-4 to TRBJ1-2; the D gene is possibly TRBD1 (6 bases). Per germline, CDR1 SGHNT and CDR2 YYREEE (reference sequence). The CDR3 loop spans 15 amino acids. Trimming pared 0 bases from V and 4 bases from J, leaving 13 bases between. The CDR3 DNA reads TGTGCCAGCAGCTTGGGGACAGCCGAAATCTATGGCTACACCTTC. Translation gives CASSLGTAEIYGYTF. The complete variable domain, with remaining parts taken from reference TRBV5-4 and TRBJ1-2, reads ETGVTQSPTHLIKTRGQQVTLRCSSQSGHNTVSWYQQALGQGPQFIFQYYREEENGRGNFPPRFSGLQFPNYSSELNVNALELDDSALYLCASSLGTAEIYGYTFGSGTRLTVV.

The J gene is TRBJ1-5, the V gene TRBV6-5; TRBD1 matches at 7 bases. The junction had 6 bases not matched to a gene; V was cut back by 6 bases and J by 4 bases. CDR1 and CDR2 (germline): MNHEY, SVGAGI. The CDR3 sequence is 14 residues long. The DNA of the CDR3 is TGTGCCAGCAGCCTTCACAGGGGTAATCAGCCCCAGCATTTT. This sequence encodes CASSLHRGNQPQHF.

The chain recombines TRBV7-9 with TRBJ2-1, with D tentatively TRBD2 (5 bases). The CDR3 has 14 amino acids. From germline, CDR1 is SEHNR and CDR2 FQNEAQ (reference sequence). The germline V and J ends were trimmed by 5 bases and 0 bases, with 8 bases remaining between them. CDR3 residues: CASSPTSSYNEQFF. The CDR3 nucleotides are TGTGCCAGCAGCCCCACTAGCTCCTACAATGAGCAGTTCTTC.

About this clone: The same CDR3 arises from other DNA sequences in this sample as well. V is TRBV5-1 and J is TRBJ2-3; tentative D call: TRBD1 (5 bases). Trimming took off 0 bases at V and 3 bases at J, with 5 bases between the two ends. The germline gives CDR1 SGHRS, CDR2 YFSETQ. This CDR3 has 13 residues. CDR3: CASSLEGTDTQYF. CDR3 in DNA: TGCGCCAGCAGCTTGGAGGGGACAGATACGCAGTATTTT.

V is TRBV18 and J is TRBJ2-7, with D hard to call. V was clipped by 3 bases and J by 2 bases, with 11 bases between them. CDR1 and CDR2 (germline): KGHSH, LQKENI. CDR3 length equals 14 residues. Written as DNA, the CDR3 is TGTGCCAGCTCACCGTCAGGAAATACCTACGAGCAGTACTTC. Protein: CASSPSGNTYEQYF. Using reference TRBV18 and TRBJ2-7 for the parts outside the CDR3, the full variable domain is NAGVMQNPRHLVRRRGQEARLRCSPMKGHSHVYWYRQLPEEGLKFMVYLQKENIIDESGMPKERFSAEFPKEGPSILRIQQVVRGDSAAYFCASSPSGNTYEQYFGPGTRLTVT.

The rearrangement uses TRBV15 and TRBJ2-3; 8 nucleotides agree with TRBD1. Germline-derived CDR1 and CDR2 are LNHNV and YYDKDF (reference sequence). With V trimmed by 4 bases and J by 1 base, 4 bases remained unmatched. The CDR3 extends over 15 amino acids. CDR3 sequence (DNA): TGTGCCACCAGCATCGGACAGGGACGCACAGATACGCAGTATTTT. This encodes CATSIGQGRTDTQYF. Supplemented by reference TRBV15 and TRBJ2-3, the full variable domain reads DAMVIQNPRYQVTQFGKPVTLSCSQTLNHNVMYWYQQKSSQAPKLLFHYYDKDFNNEADTPDNFQSRRPNTSFCFLDIRSPGLGDTAMYLCATSIGQGRTDTQYFGPGTRLTVL.

This chain links TRBV30 with TRBJ1-6; D call uncertain. Deletions cut 3 bases from V and 6 bases from J, with 9 bases between. The germline V gene has CDR1 GTSNPN and CDR2 SVGIG (reference sequence). The CDR3 contains 13 residues. In nucleotides, the CDR3 is TGTGCCTGGAGAGGCGGAATTAATTCACCCCTCCACTTT. Translating it yields CAWRGGINSPLHF.

The rearrangement uses TRBV28 and TRBJ2-3; D might be TRBD1 (6 bases). V lost 4 bases to trimming and J lost 2 bases, with 10 bases between them. This CDR3 has 14 residues. Germline CDR1 reads MDHEN; CDR2 reads SYDVKM. Here the CDR3 reads CASSSNRVTDTQYF. The CDR3 nucleotides read TGTGCCAGCAGTTCTAACAGGGTCACAGATACGCAGTATTTT.

The chain uses TRBV6-6 and TRBJ2-7; tentative D call: TRBD2 (5 bases). V lost 4 bases, J lost 7 bases, and 14 bases lay in between. The CDR3 runs to 13 residues. Germline values: CDR1 MNHNY, CDR2 SVGAGI (reference sequence). This chain's CDR3 is CASSSRGPGEQYF. The CDR3 nucleotides read TGTGCCAGCAGTTCTCGAGGGCCGGGGGAGCAGTACTTC.

In nucleotides, the CDR3 is TGTGCCAGCAGTCTTGGCTGGACTAGCGGGAGGGTAAAGACCGGGGAGCTGTTTTTT. It is translated as CASSLGWTSGRVKTGELFF. The chain couples TRBV28 to TRBJ2-2; 15 bases fit TRBD2. The V gene's germline CDR1 is MDHEN and CDR2 SYDVKM. V lost 5 bases to trimming and J lost 5 bases; unmatched junction nucleotides: 12. This CDR3 has 19 residues.

The gene calls are TRBV5-1 and TRBJ2-2, with TRBD2 matching over 11 bases. Germline CDR1 is SGHRS and CDR2 is YFSETQ. This CDR3 is built from 18 residues. Germline trimming cut 5 bases from V and 1 base from J; bases unmatched to any gene: 10. CDR3 residues: CASRRRPGLAENTGELFF. Here the CDR3 DNA reads TGCGCCAGCAGAAGAAGACCGGGACTAGCGGAGAACACCGGGGAGCTGTTTTTT. Variable domain in full (rest from reference TRBV5-1 and TRBJ2-2): KAGVTQTPRYLIKTRGQQVTLSCSPISGHRSVSWYQQTPGQGLQFLFEYFSETQRNKGNFPGRFSGRQFSNSRSEMNVSTLELGDSALYLCASRRRPGLAENTGELFFGEGSRLTVL.

This chain links TRBV19 with TRBJ2-1; 7 nucleotides line up with TRBD1. Trimming at V came to 4 bases and at J to 2 bases, leaving 5 bases not matched to a gene. In germline, CDR1 is LNHDA, CDR2 SQIVND (reference sequence). This CDR3 comprises 15 residues. The CDR3 region is CASSTPGTAYNEQFF. CDR3 nucleotide sequence: TGTGCCAGTAGTACCCCCGGGACAGCCTACAATGAGCAGTTCTTC.